This TCR beta chain is drawn from a study of blood T cell repertoires in COVID-19. Original methodology: From reference gene primer amplification, estimates of nucleated cell counts were derived. The data were produced by immunoSEQ multiplex PCR, yet TCRdb's version contains in-frame clones alone and is incomplete. The V and J calls and clone size are taken from that table; D and trimming were inferred from the DNA. The table lists under 300,000 clones, 83% of them singletons, with 8.5% to 9.5% in the top ten. The CDR3 extends over 15 amino acids. V lost 0 bases and J 7 bases, leaving 15 bases between the germline ends. Germline CDR1 is LNHNV and CDR2 is YYDKDF (reference sequence).

This TCR was sampled from a woman between 50 and 59 years old who had recovered from COVID-19. The material sequenced was peripheral blood. This chain uses TRBV15 with TRBJ1-2; D is unresolved. CDR3 nucleotides: TGTGCCACCAGCAGAGATTCAGTCGATAGCCTTGGCTACACCTTC. This codes for CATSRDSVDSLGYTF.